Each of the 32 T cell receptor beta chains below was sequenced from the same sample in a study of graft-versus-host responses after intestinal transplantation. Sequenced by immunoSEQ multiplex PCR; TCRdb stores in-frame clones only, minus some. The profile shows roughly 6,900 clones, around 22% of them singletons. Responders (roughly 200,000, CFSE-labeled) met roughly 200,000 stimulators that were irradiated and violet-dye-labeled. The starting material was alloreactive CD8+ T cells from a mixed lymphocyte reaction culture, obtained before transplantation. The sample's subset: CFSE-low proliferating T cells sorted from approximately 6-day pre-transplant mixed lymphocyte reaction (GvH or HvG direction). The receptors were sampled from a human patient who was an organ donor for intestinal transplantation.

This clone rates as large. V gene TRBV13 combines with J gene TRBJ1-1; D is perhaps TRBD1 (5 bases). V was trimmed by 5 bases and J by 1 base, leaving 5 bases between them. The CDR3 is 12 amino acids. Germline loops: CDR1 PRHDT, CDR2 FYEKMQ (reference sequence). CDR3 region: CASSTGNTEAFF. For the CDR3, the DNA is TGTGCCAGCAGCACAGGGAACACTGAAGCTTTCTTT. The complete variable domain, with remaining parts taken from reference TRBV13 and TRBJ1-1, reads AAGVIQSPRHLIKEKRETATLKCYPIPRHDTVYWYQQGPGQDPQFLISFYEKMQSDKGSIPDRFSAQQFSDYHSELNMSSLELGDSALYFCASSTGNTEAFFGQGTRLTVV.

This clone turned up a few times. The rearrangement uses TRBV6-9 and TRBJ2-1; 7 bases line up with TRBD1. This CDR3 has 14 residues. V was clipped by 3 bases and J by 6 bases; unmatched bases: 5. Germline V CDR1 and CDR2: MNHGY, SVAAGI. This CDR3 is CASSYSRGRNEQFF. CDR3 nucleotide sequence: TGTGCCAGCAGTTACTCGAGGGGGCGCAATGAGCAGTTCTTC.

Remarks on this clone: A read error may account for a junction end that differs from germline. The gene calls are TRBV4-3 and TRBJ2-1; TRBD2 might be the D (6 bases). This CDR3 spans 15 amino acids. Germline V gene sequence: CDR1 LGHNA, CDR2 YSLEER. The DNA for the CDR3 is TGCGCCAGCAGCCAAGAGGGGGGATGGTGCAATGAGCAGCTCTTC. The encoded protein is CASSQEGGWCNEQLF.

Judged by abundance, this clone is medium-sized. The chain is built from TRBV28 and TRBJ2-2; the D gene is possibly TRBD2 (7 bases). Germline values: CDR1 MDHEN, CDR2 SYDVKM. The CDR3 spans 15 residues. Deletions cut 10 bases from V and 1 base from J, with 16 bases between. DNA of the CDR3: TGTGCCACTAACCTGGGGGGGCGGAACACCGGGGAGCTGTTTTTT. This translates into CATNLGGRNTGELFF.

This clone was seen once. The CDR3: CAGGLPPRDYHSPLHF. In DNA form, the CDR3 reads TGTGCCGGGGGCCTGCCTCCCCGGGACTATCATTCACCCCTCCACTTT. J is TRBJ1-6 and V is TRBV12-1. TRBV12-1 is reported as a pseudogene. The CDR3 is 16 residues long.

As concerns this clone: A far more abundant clone sits one base away, making this likely a read error. V and J are TRBV4-3 and TRBJ2-2; D not certain. The CDR3 runs to 14 residues. CDR1 and CDR2 from the germline V gene are LGHNA and YSLEER. The CDR3 nucleotides read TGCGCCTGCAGCCAAGATGCCACCACCGGGGAGCTGTTTTTT. This translates into CACSQDATTGELFF.

The rearrangement joins TRBV7-3 to TRBJ2-1, with 8 bases aligning to TRBD1. The CDR3 is made up of 14 amino acids. Germline trimming cut 4 bases from V and 7 bases from J; bases unmatched to any gene: 6. Germline V gives CDR1 SGHTA, CDR2 FQGTGA. CDR3 amino acids: CASSSSGQVNEQFF. The CDR3 DNA follows: TGTGCCAGCAGCTCCTCGGGACAGGTTAATGAGCAGTTCTTC.

This clone has just one count. The chain uses TRBV20-1 and TRBJ2-3; the D is unclear. The CDR3 consists of 10 residues. Looked up from germline, CDR1 is DFQATT and CDR2 is SNEGSKA (reference sequence). Deletions cut 6 bases from V and 3 bases from J, with 4 bases between. This chain's CDR3 is CSAETDTQYF. CDR3 DNA: TGCAGTGCCGAGACAGATACGCAGTATTTT.

This rearrangement joins TRBV23-1 to TRBJ2-1; TRBD2 matches at 10 bases. TRBV23-1 is placed among ORFs of uncertain function. J was trimmed by 4 bases and V by 4 bases; bases with no gene match: 10. The CDR3 is made up of 17 amino acids. CDR3 DNA: TGCGCCAGCAGTCCGAGCCCCGGACTAGCGGTTTACAATGAGCAGTTCTTC. This codes for CASSPSPGLAVYNEQFF.

J is TRBJ2-7 and V is TRBV9; D ambiguous. The CDR3 totals 14 residues. From germline, CDR1 is SGDLS and CDR2 YYNGEE. The ends were cut back, 0 bases at V and 4 bases at J, with 11 bases in the middle. The CDR3 reads CASSVVGSQYEQYF. The CDR3 DNA follows: TGTGCCAGCAGCGTAGTGGGGTCCCAATACGAGCAGTACTTC.

V gene TRBV19 combines with J gene TRBJ1-5; D ambiguous. V lost 4 bases to trimming and J lost 4 bases, with 8 bases between them. The germline V gene encodes CDR1 LNHDA and CDR2 SQIVND (reference sequence). The CDR3 extends over 13 amino acids. The CDR3 nucleotides read TGTGCCAGTAGTAGTTGGGAAAATCAGCCCCAGCATTTT. It is translated as CASSSWENQPQHF.

Sample share makes this clone large. The chain is built from TRBV19 and TRBJ2-1; D not certain. This CDR3 contains 13 residues. The germline V and J ends were trimmed by 3 bases and 7 bases, with 10 bases remaining between them. Germline V gene sequence: CDR1 LNHDA, CDR2 SQIVND (reference sequence). The CDR3 is CASSIYVRNEQFF. CDR3 coding DNA: TGTGCCAGTAGTATTTACGTCCGGAATGAGCAGTTCTTC.

This clone appeared a few times. The chain links TRBV9 to TRBJ1-1; D gene ambiguous. CDR3 length equals 12 residues. The V end was cut by 4 bases, the J end by 1 base, with 5 bases between. Germline V gene sequence: CDR1 SGDLS, CDR2 YYNGEE. The CDR3 sequence is CASSLGNTEAFF. The CDR3 coding sequence is TGTGCCAGCAGCTTGGGGAACACTGAAGCTTTCTTT.

The table lists this clone with a few counts. The chain has TRBV19 and TRBJ2-1; either TRBD1 or TRBD2 may supply D (5 bases each). From germline, CDR1 is LNHDA and CDR2 SQIVND (reference sequence). The CDR3 sequence is 12 residues long. The V and J ends lost 7 bases and 8 bases respectively, with 12 bases between them. Here the CDR3 reads CASTFSGHEQFF. CDR3 DNA: TGTGCCAGTACCTTCTCGGGGCATGAGCAGTTCTTC.

This clone was seen only a few times. The rearrangement links TRBV4-1 to TRBJ2-1; 10 bases are a match to TRBD2. Germline CDR1 and CDR2: MGHRA and YSYEKL. The CDR3 sequence is 20 residues long. J lost 3 bases, V lost 4 bases, and 18 bases had no gene match. The CDR3 DNA sequence: TGCGCCAGCAGCCCCCCGGGGAGGGGAGAACTAGCGGGACTCTACAATGAGCAGTTCTTC. It specifies CASSPPGRGELAGLYNEQFF.

This clone was recorded a few times. The rearrangement links TRBV5-8 to TRBJ2-7; D is tentatively TRBD1 or TRBD2 (5 bases each). V was cut by 4 bases and J by 0 bases, with 17 bases left in between. The CDR3 length is 16 residues. Germline V CDR1 and CDR2: SGHTS, YDEGEE. As DNA, the CDR3 is TGTGCCAGCAGCCAAGACGGGGCGCCCACCTCCTACGAGCAGTACTTC. It codes for CASSQDGAPTSYEQYF.

V usage is TRBV9 and J usage is TRBJ2-3, with D perhaps matching TRBD2 (6 bases). This CDR3 has 14 amino acids. V was shortened by 4 bases and J by 0 bases, with 9 bases between the two germline ends. The V gene's germline CDR1 is SGDLS and CDR2 YYNGEE. This CDR3 reads CASSPGDSTDTQYF. In DNA, the CDR3 is TGTGCCAGCAGCCCGGGGGATAGCACAGATACGCAGTATTTT. Based on the CDR3 plus reference TRBV9 and TRBJ2-3, the full variable domain is DSGVTQTPKHLITATGQRVTLRCSPRSGDLSVYWYQQSLDQGLQFLIQYYNGEERAKGNILERFSAQQFPDLHSELNLSSLELGDSALYFCASSPGDSTDTQYFGPGTRLTVL.

This clone was found a few times. The chain employs TRBV2 and TRBJ2-7, with TRBD2 identical over 11 bases. Germline assignment: CDR1 SNHLY and CDR2 FYNNEI. This CDR3 is built from 16 residues. V shed 5 bases, J shed 3 bases, and the junction held 9 bases outside the gene matches. For the CDR3, the DNA is TGTGCCAGCAGTTCTTTACTAGCGGGAGATAGCTACGAGCAGTACTTC. Its translation: CASSSLLAGDSYEQYF.

This clone was recorded a few times. A much larger clone sits a single nucleotide away, making a read error possible. V is TRBV7-9 and J is TRBJ2-4, with TRBD2 identical over 10 bases. From germline, CDR1 is SEHNR and CDR2 FQNEAQ (reference sequence). The CDR3 contains 17 residues. CDR3 region: CASNGLAGEDGKNTQYF. The DNA for the CDR3 is TGTGCCAGCAACGGGCTAGCGGGAGAGGATGGCAAAAACACTCAGTACTTC.

As for this clone: This may be a read error, as it is one base from a much larger clone. The rearrangement joins TRBV7-4 to TRBJ2-1; no firm D call. The CDR3 is 13 amino acids. Per germline, CDR1 SGHVT and CDR2 SQSDAQ. The ends were cut back, 1 base at V and 3 bases at J, with 4 bases in the middle. For the CDR3, the DNA is TGTGCCAGCAGCTTAGGGGACTACAATGAGCAGTTCTTC. Its translation is CASSLGDYNEQFF.

This clone turned up a few times. Sequence at one end of the junction differs from germline and may be a read error. The same CDR3 also results from other DNA sequences found in this sample. This sequence joins TRBV4-1 and TRBJ2-7; D possibly matches TRBD1 or TRBD2 (5 bases each). The CDR3 covers 16 residues. Germline assignment: CDR1 MGHRA and CDR2 YSYEKL. The CDR3 nucleotides read TGTGCCAGCAGCCAAGACGGGGCGCCCACCTCCTACGAGCAGTACTTC. Translated: CASSQDGAPTSYEQYF.

This clone was counted between two and nine times. The chain recombines TRBV11-3 with TRBJ2-3; either TRBD1 or TRBD2 may supply D (5 bases each). V gave up 1 base and J gave up 3 bases, with 11 bases separating them. Germline V gene data show CDR1 as SGHNT and CDR2 as YENEEA. The CDR3 has 15 amino acids. CDR3 DNA sequence: TGTGCCAGCAGCTTAGTGGGGGAAGGGACAGATACGCAGTATTTT. It yields the protein CASSLVGEGTDTQYF.

The chain has TRBV4-2 and TRBJ1-3; D gene uncertain. Trimming stripped 4 bases from V and 1 base from J, with 14 bases between. Germline CDR1 reads LGHNA; CDR2 reads YNFKEQ. The CDR3 totals 16 residues. The CDR3 spells CASSRLPVGSGNTIYF. CDR3 nucleotide sequence: TGTGCCAGCAGCCGACTACCCGTAGGGTCTGGAAACACCATATATTTT.

This clone was recorded a few times. The chain employs TRBV13 and TRBJ2-3; the match to TRBD1 covers 7 bases. The germline CDR1 and CDR2 sequences are PRHDT and FYEKMQ (reference sequence). The CDR3 length is 15 residues. V lost 6 bases, J lost 4 bases, and 10 bases stayed unmatched. The CDR3 DNA reads TGTGCCAGCAGTGAATTGGTCCAGGGGGCAGATACGCAGTATTTT. Protein product: CASSELVQGADTQYF.

Comment on this clone: This may be a read error: a much more frequent sequence differs by one nucleotide. The rearrangement links TRBV4-2 to TRBJ1-2, with D uncertain. V lost 1 base, J lost 4 bases, and 1 base lay in between. The CDR3 sequence is 11 residues long. Germline CDR1 is LGHNA and CDR2 is YNFKEQ. DNA for the CDR3: TGTGCCAGCAGCCAAGGCTATGGCTACACCTTC. As protein: CASSQGYGYTF.

This clone was counted between two and nine times. The chain joins TRBV4-1 to TRBJ2-7, with D tentatively TRBD2 (6 bases). V was cut by 1 base and J by 1 base, with 8 bases left in between. Per germline, CDR1 MGHRA and CDR2 YSYEKL. The CDR3 consists of 14 residues. CDR3 DNA sequence: TGCGCCAGCAGCCAAGTCGGGGGATCCTACGAGCAGTACTTC. Translation: CASSQVGGSYEQYF.

V usage is TRBV6-8 and J usage is TRBJ2-5; D ambiguous. Germline CDR1 MNHGY, CDR2 SAAAGT. The CDR3 runs to 12 residues. Trimming cost V 0 bases and J 5 bases, with 4 bases left between them. The CDR3 bases are TGTGCCAGCAGTTACTCAGGGGAGACCCAGTACTTC. It codes for CASSYSGETQYF.

This clone turned up a few times. V is TRBV4-1 and J is TRBJ2-7, with D unclear. Germline lookup yields CDR1 MGHRA and CDR2 YSYEKL. This CDR3 has 13 amino acids. Trimming cost V 0 bases and J 4 bases, with 7 bases left between them. CDR3 in DNA: TGCGCCAGCAGCCAAGATGTGGCATACGAGCAGTACTTC. Protein: CASSQDVAYEQYF.

This clone was detected a few times. The chain couples TRBV21-1 to TRBJ1-5; the DNA was not compared with TRBD1, the D call given in the table. TRBV21-1 is annotated as a pseudogene. The CDR3 extends over 16 amino acids. The CDR3 DNA reads as TGTGCCAGCAACCTTGACAGGGGTATGGGCAATCAGCCCCAGCATTTT. Protein sequence: CASNLDRGMGNQPQHF.

The chain employs TRBV27 and TRBJ2-7, with a tentative D call TRBD2 (5 bases). The CDR3 has 15 residues. V lost 1 base to trimming and J lost 2 bases, with 12 bases between them. Looked up from germline, CDR1 is MNHEY and CDR2 is SMNVEV (reference sequence). The CDR3 DNA reads as TGTGCCAGCAGTTTATTAGGAGCGGCTGCCTACGAGCAGTACTTC. Protein sequence: CASSLLGAAAYEQYF.

The chain has TRBV2 and TRBJ1-5; D gene unclear. This CDR3 comprises 13 residues. The germline V gene has CDR1 SNHLY and CDR2 FYNNEI. Trimming cost V 5 bases and J 5 bases, with 10 bases left between them. CDR3 coding DNA: TGTGCCAGCAGTATTGTAGGGTATCAGCCCCAGCATTTT. It codes for CASSIVGYQPQHF.

This clone was counted between two and nine times. This chain uses TRBV4-2 with TRBJ2-1; 13 bases align to TRBD2. Germline trimming cut 0 bases from V and 7 bases from J; bases unmatched to any gene: 9. Germline V lookup: CDR1 LGHNA, CDR2 YNFKEQ. The CDR3 spans 18 residues. The CDR3 protein is CASSQEPKWTSGSNEQFF. The DNA for the CDR3 is TGTGCCAGCAGCCAAGAGCCCAAGTGGACTAGCGGGAGTAATGAGCAGTTCTTC.